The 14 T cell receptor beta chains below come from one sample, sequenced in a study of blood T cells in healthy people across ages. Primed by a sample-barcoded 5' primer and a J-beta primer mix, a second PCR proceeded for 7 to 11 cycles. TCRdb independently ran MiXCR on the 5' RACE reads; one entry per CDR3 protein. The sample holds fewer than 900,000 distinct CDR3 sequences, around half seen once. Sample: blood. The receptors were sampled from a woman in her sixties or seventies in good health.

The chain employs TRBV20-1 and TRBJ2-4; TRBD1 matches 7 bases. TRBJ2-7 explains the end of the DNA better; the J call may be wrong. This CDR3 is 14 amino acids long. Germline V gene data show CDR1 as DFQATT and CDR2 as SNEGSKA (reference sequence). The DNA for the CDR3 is TGCAGTGCTAGAGAAGGGGGCACCCTTTACGAGCAGTACTTC. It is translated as CSAREGGTLYEQYF.

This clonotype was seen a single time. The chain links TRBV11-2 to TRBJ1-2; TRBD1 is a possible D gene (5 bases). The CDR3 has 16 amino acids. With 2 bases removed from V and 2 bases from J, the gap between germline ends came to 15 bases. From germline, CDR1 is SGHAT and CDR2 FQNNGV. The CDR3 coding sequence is TGTGCCAGCAGCTTATTAGTAGGGACCCGCAACTATGGCTACACCTTC. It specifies CASSLLVGTRNYGYTF.

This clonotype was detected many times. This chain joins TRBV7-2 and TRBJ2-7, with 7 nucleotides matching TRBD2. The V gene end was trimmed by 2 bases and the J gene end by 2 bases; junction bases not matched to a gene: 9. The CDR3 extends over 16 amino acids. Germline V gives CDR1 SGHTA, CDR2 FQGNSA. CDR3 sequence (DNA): TGTGCCAGCAGCTTAAGGTCCCTAGCGGCAACCTACGAGCAGTACTTC. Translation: CASSLRSLAATYEQYF.

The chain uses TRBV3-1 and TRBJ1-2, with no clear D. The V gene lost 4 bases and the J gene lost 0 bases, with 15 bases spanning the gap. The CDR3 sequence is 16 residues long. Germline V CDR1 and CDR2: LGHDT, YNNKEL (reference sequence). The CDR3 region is CASSPSQDQSNYGYTF. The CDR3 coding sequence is TGTGCCAGCAGCCCCTCCCAGGATCAATCTAACTATGGCTACACCTTC.

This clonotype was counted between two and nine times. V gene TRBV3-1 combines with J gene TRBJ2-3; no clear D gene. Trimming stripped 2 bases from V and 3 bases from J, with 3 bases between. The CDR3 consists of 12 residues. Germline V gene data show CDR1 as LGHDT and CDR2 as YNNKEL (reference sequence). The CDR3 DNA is TGTGCCAGCAGCCAATTAACAGATACGCAGTATTTT. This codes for CASSQLTDTQYF.

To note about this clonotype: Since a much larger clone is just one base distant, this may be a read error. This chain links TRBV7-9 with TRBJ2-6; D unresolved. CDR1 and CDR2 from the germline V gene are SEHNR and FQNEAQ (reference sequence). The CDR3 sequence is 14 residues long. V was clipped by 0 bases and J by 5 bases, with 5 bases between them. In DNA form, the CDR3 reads TGTGCCAGCAGCTTAGCGCGTAGGGCCAACGTCCTGACTTTC. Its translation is CASSLARRANVLTF. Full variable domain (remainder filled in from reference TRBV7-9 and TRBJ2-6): DTGVSQNPRHKITKRGQNVTFRCDPISEHNRLYWYRQTLGQGPEFLTYFQNEAQLEKSRLLSDRFSAERPKGSFSTLEIQRTEQGDSAMYLCASSLARRANVLTFGAGSRLTVL.

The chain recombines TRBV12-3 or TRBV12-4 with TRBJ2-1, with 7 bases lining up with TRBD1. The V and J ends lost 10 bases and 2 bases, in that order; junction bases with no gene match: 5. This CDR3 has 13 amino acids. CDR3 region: CAIATGPYNEQFF. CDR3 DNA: TGTGCCATCGCGACAGGGCCCTACAATGAGCAGTTCTTC.

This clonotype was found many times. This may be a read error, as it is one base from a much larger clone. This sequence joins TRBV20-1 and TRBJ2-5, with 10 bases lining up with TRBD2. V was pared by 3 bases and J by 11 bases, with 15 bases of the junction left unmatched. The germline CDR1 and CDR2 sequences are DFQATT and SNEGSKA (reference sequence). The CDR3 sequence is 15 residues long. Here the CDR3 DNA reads TGCAGTGCTAGTTCAAGCGGGAGGGCCGGGAATGAGCAGTACTTC. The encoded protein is CSASSSGRAGNEQYF.

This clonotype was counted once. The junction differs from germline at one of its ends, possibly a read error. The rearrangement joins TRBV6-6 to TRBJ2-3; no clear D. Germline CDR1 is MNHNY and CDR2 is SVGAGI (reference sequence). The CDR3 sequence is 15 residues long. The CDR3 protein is CASIPEEKHTDMQYF. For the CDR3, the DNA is TGTGCCAGCATCCCCGAGGAGAAGCACACAGATATGCAGTATTTT.

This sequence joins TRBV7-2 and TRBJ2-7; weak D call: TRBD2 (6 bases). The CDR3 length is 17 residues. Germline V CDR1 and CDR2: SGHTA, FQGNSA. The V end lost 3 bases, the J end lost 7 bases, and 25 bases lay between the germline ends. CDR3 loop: CASSFPLRGRTHNEQYF. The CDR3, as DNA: TGTGCCAGCAGCTTCCCCCTTCGGGGGAGAACCCACAATGAGCAGTACTTC.

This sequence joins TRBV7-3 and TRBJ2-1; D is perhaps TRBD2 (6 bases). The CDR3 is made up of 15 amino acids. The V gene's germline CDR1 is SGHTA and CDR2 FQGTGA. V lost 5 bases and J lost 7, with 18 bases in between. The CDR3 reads CASSLKIGGINEQFF. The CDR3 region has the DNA TGTGCCAGCAGCCTAAAAATCGGCGGGATTAATGAGCAGTTCTTC. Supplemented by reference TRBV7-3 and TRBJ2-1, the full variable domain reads GAGVSQTPSNKVTEKGKYVELRCDPISGHTALYWYRQSLGQGPEFLIYFQGTGAADDSGLPNDRFFAVRPEGSVSTLKIQRTERGDSAVYLCASSLKIGGINEQFFGPGTRLTVL.

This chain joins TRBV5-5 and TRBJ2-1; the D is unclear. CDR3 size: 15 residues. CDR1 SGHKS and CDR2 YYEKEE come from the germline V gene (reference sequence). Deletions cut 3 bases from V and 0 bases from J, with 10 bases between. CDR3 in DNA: TGTGCCAGCAGCTCTTACGGGTTCTCCTACAATGAGCAGTTCTTC. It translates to CASSSYGFSYNEQFF. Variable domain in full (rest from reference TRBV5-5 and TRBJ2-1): DAGVTQSPTHLIKTRGQQVTLRCSPISGHKSVSWYQQVLGQGPQFIFQYYEKEERGRGNFPDRFSARQFPNYSSELNVNALLLGDSALYLCASSSYGFSYNEQFFGPGTRLTVL.

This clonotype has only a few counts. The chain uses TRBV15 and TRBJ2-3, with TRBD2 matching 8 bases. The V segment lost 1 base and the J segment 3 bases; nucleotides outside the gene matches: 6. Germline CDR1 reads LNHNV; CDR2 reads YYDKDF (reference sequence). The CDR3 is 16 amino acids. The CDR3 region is CATSRGLTGGTDTQYF. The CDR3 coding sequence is TGTGCCACCAGCAGAGGTCTTACGGGAGGGACAGATACGCAGTATTTT.

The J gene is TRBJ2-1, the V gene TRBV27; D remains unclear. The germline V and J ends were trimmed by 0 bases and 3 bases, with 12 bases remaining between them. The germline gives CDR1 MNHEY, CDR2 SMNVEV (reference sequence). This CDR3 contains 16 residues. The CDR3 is CASSLSHPRNYNEQFF. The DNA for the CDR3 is TGTGCCAGCAGTTTATCCCACCCAAGAAACTACAATGAGCAGTTCTTC.